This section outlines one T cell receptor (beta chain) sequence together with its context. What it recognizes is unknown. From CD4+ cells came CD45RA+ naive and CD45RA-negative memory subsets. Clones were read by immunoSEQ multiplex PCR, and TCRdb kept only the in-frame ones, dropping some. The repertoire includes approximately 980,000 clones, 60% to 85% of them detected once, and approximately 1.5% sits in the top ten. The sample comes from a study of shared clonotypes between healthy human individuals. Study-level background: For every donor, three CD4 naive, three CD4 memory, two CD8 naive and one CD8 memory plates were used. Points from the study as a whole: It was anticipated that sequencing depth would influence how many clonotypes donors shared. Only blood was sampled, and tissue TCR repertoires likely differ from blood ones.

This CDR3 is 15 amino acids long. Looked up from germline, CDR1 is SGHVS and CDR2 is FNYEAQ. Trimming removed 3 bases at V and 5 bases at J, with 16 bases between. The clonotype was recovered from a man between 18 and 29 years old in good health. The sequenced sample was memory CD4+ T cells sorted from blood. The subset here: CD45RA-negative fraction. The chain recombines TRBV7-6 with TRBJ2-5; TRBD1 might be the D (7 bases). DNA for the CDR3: TGTGCCAGCAGCTTGGAGGGGGCTCGAGGGGAGACCCAGTACTTC. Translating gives CASSLEGARGETQYF.